These T cell receptor beta chains were read from a single sample in a study of patients and donors after allogeneic stem cell transplantation. Each CDR3 protein gets one entry after TCRdb re-called the RT-PCR reads with MiXCR. This sample has hundreds of thousands of distinct CDR3 sequences, with more than 15% found just once. Sequenced input: blood, either unsorted or a sorted T cell fraction (not recorded which). These receptors all come from a human donor who was either an allogeneic HSCT recipient or a stem cell or donor lymphocyte infusion donor (not recorded which). It is not recorded whose cells these are; they may come from a transplant donor. CDR3s include the opening cysteine and the closing phenylalanine or tryptophan. D genes are given only for firm matches. Not every row has a clone size; where given, it reads once, few, many or a size class.

v_call,j_call,clone_size,d_call,cdr3_nt,cdr3_aa
TRBV12-3/TRBV12-4,TRBJ2-7,many,TRBD1,TGTGCCAGCACGCTGGGACAGGGTCGGAACGAGCAGTACTTC,CASTLGQGRNEQYF
TRBV20-1,TRBJ2-3,few,TRBD2,TGCAGTGCTAGAGCTAGCGGGCGGGGACCAGATACGCAGTATTTT,CSARASGRGPDTQYF
TRBV20-1,TRBJ1-2,-,TRBD1,TGCAGTGCTGCTCCGGACAGGGGCTTCTTCAACAACTTC,CSAAPDRGFFNNF
TRBV20-1,TRBJ2-1,few,TRBD2,TGCAGTGCTAGAGGGGGGGGGTTTGGCAATGAGCAGTTCTTC,CSARGGGFGNEQFF
TRBV9,TRBJ2-2,-,-,TGTGCCAGCAGCGTTCAGGGCCGGTCGTCCGGGGAGCTGTTTTTT,CASSVQGRSSGELFF
TRBV30,TRBJ2-1,-,-,TGTGCCTGGAGTGTCGGCGGGAACAATGAGCAGTTCTTC,CAWSVGGNNEQFF
TRBV19,TRBJ2-2,few,-,TGTGCCAGTAGTATGATCGGGGAGCTGTTTTTT,CASSMIGELFF
TRBV5-1,TRBJ1-2,few,-,TGCGCCAGCAGCTGGGGGGAAGACTATGGCTACACCTTC,CASSWGEDYGYTF
TRBV2,TRBJ2-3,-,TRBD2,TGTGCCAGCAGCTTTCAGCGGGATAGCACAGATACGCAGTATTTT,CASSFQRDSTDTQYF
TRBV6-6,TRBJ2-1,-,TRBD2,TGTGCCAGCAGTACCAGGGAGGGAGAGCAGTTCTTC,CASSTREGEQFF
TRBV6-1,TRBJ2-7,-,TRBD2,TGTGCCAGCAGTGAACTAGCGGGAGGCCCTACCTACGAGCAGTACTTC,CASSELAGGPTYEQYF
TRBV27,TRBJ1-1,few,-,TGTGCCAGCAGCGGCAAAGGGCAGGGGAACACTGAAGCTTTCTTT,CASSGKGQGNTEAFF
TRBV18,TRBJ1-2,once,TRBD1,TGTGCCAGCTCACAAACCGCCCGGACAGGGCTTGGCTACACCTTC,CASSQTARTGLGYTF
TRBV5-4,TRBJ2-7,-,TRBD1,TGTGCCAGCAGCGGAAATACAGGGGCCTACGAGCAGTACTTC,CASSGNTGAYEQYF
TRBV7-3,TRBJ1-5,few,-,TGTGCCAGCAGCCCCCAATATCAGCCCCAGCATTTT,CASSPQYQPQHF
TRBV2,TRBJ2-2,-,-,TGTGCCAGCAGGAAGGAATCGATTGGGATCTCCGGGGAGCTGTTTTTT,CASRKESIGISGELFF
TRBV6-1,TRBJ2-3,-,-,TGTGCCAGCAGTGACGGCGGCCCCACAGATACGCAGTATTTT,CASSDGGPTDTQYF
TRBV4-2,TRBJ2-7,many,TRBD1,TGTGCCAGCAGCCAAACCGGGACAGGGGGCTACGAGCAGTACTTC,CASSQTGTGGYEQYF
TRBV27,TRBJ1-1,few,-,TGTGCCAGCAGTTTAACAGGGTTCACTGAAGCTTTCTTT,CASSLTGFTEAFF
TRBV20-1,TRBJ1-2,-,-,TGCAGTGCTAGAGATCTCGAGAGGGCGGATAACTATGGCTACACCTTC,CSARDLERADNYGYTF
TRBV2,TRBJ1-2,once,TRBD1,TGTGCCAGCAGTCACGGGACAGGGAACTATGGCTACACCTTC,CASSHGTGNYGYTF
TRBV4-3,TRBJ1-5,-,-,TGCGCCAGCAGCCAAACGGTAAAGGCACAGCCCCAGCATTTT,CASSQTVKAQPQHF
TRBV5-6,TRBJ1-5,few,-,TGTGCCAGCAGCTTCAATGTCGGACAGCCCCAGCATTTT,CASSFNVGQPQHF
TRBV5-5,TRBJ2-1,-,TRBD2,TGTGCCAGCAGCTTGGCCCCCTTCGGTGGCGGGGGGGCCAATGAGCAGTTCTTC,CASSLAPFGGGGANEQFF
TRBV27,TRBJ1-6,once,-,TGTGCCAGCAGTTTGGCATTCGGGGGGGTTAATTCACCCCTCCACTTT,CASSLAFGGVNSPLHF
TRBV29-1,TRBJ2-3,once,TRBD2,TGCAGCGTGGCAGGACTAGTTCTAAGCACAGATACGCAGTATTTT,CSVAGLVLSTDTQYF
TRBV19,TRBJ1-3,-,-,TGTGCCGGAAGAGCAGGTTCTGGAAACACCATATATTTT,CAGRAGSGNTIYF
TRBV29-1,TRBJ2-7,many,TRBD1,TGCAGCGTGTACCGGACAGGGATTTCCTACGAGCAGTACTTC,CSVYRTGISYEQYF
TRBV6-6,TRBJ2-2,few,-,TGTGCCCACAGGGAGTATGGCGGGGAGCTGTTTTTT,CAHREYGGELFF
TRBV19,TRBJ1-4,-,TRBD1,TGTGCCAGCAGACAGGGCTTTTTAACTAATGAAAAACTGTTTTTT,CASRQGFLTNEKLFF
TRBV30,TRBJ1-1,-,-,TGTGCCTGGAGCCGGGATGGGAACACTGAAGCTTTCTTT,CAWSRDGNTEAFF
TRBV11-2,TRBJ2-3,-,-,TGTGCCAGCAGAACTGCTAGGGGCAAGAGAACAGATACGCAGTATTTT,CASRTARGKRTDTQYF
TRBV11-2,TRBJ1-1,few,-,TGTGCCAGCAGCTTAGTTCGGGGGGCGAGGTCCAACACTGAAGCTTTCTTT,CASSLVRGARSNTEAFF
TRBV2,TRBJ2-7,many,-,TGTGCCAGCAGCCCAGGGGCCTACGAGCAGTACTTC,CASSPGAYEQYF
TRBV3-1,TRBJ2-1,many,TRBD2,TGTGCCAGCAGCCAGAGCCTAGCGGCGTTATCCTACAATGAGCAGTTCTTC,CASSQSLAALSYNEQFF
TRBV4-2,TRBJ1-1,few,TRBD1,TGTGCCAGCAGCCAAGATTGGCTGGGACAGAGTTACACTGAAGCTTTCTTT,CASSQDWLGQSYTEAFF
TRBV3-1,TRBJ2-4,-,-,TGTGCCAGCAGCCAAGGAAAGGGCAGGGATGGAAAAAACATTCAGTACTTC,CASSQGKGRDGKNIQYF
TRBV20-1,TRBJ2-2,few,-,TGCAGTGCTAGAGATCGCCAGGTGAACACCGGGGAGCTGTTTTTT,CSARDRQVNTGELFF
TRBV24-1,TRBJ1-4,few,-,TGTGCCACCAGTGACCCCGGGAGCCAGTCCGAAAAACTGTTTTTT,CATSDPGSQSEKLFF
TRBV29-1,TRBJ2-7,few,TRBD2,TGCAGCGTTGATTTGCGGGGGAGAAACGAGCAGTACTTC,CSVDLRGRNEQYF
TRBV7-2,TRBJ1-5,few,TRBD1,TGTGCCAGCAGCTTTGACAGGGGGAATCAGCCCCAGCATTTT,CASSFDRGNQPQHF
TRBV19,TRBJ1-4,-,-,TGTGCCAGCAGCTCTCCGGGGCGCAGTGAAAAACTGTTTTTT,CASSSPGRSEKLFF
TRBV15,TRBJ1-2,-,-,TGTGCCACCAGCAGAGATTTCGCAGGTGACTATGGCTACACCTTC,CATSRDFAGDYGYTF
TRBV9,TRBJ2-6,few,-,TGTGCCAGCAGCGGGGGGGCCCCGAAGCCCCCCTCTGGGGCCAACGTCCTGACTTTC,CASSGGAPKPPSGANVLTF
TRBV13,TRBJ2-7,-,TRBD1,TGTGCCAGCAGCTTAGACAGGGGATTCGGCTACGAGCAGTACTTC,CASSLDRGFGYEQYF
TRBV12-3/TRBV12-4,TRBJ2-3,many,-,TGTGCCGGGGCGGAGAAGGGGTCGACAGATACGCAGTATTTT,CAGAEKGSTDTQYF
TRBV28,TRBJ2-5,few,-,TGTGCCAGCAGTTTACAGCAAAAGTACCAAGAGACCCAGTACTTC,CASSLQQKYQETQYF
TRBV9,TRBJ2-4,-,TRBD1,TGTGCCAGCAGCGGGACAGGGGGCTTCAAAAACATTCAGTACTTC,CASSGTGGFKNIQYF
TRBV5-1,TRBJ2-3,-,TRBD2,TGCGCCAGCAGCCCAACTAGCGGGGGGGGCACAGATACGCAGTATTTT,CASSPTSGGGTDTQYF
TRBV20-1,TRBJ2-1,-,-,TGCAGTGCTAGAGGAGGGCGGGGTCCCCCCGAAGAGCAGTTCTTC,CSARGGRGPPEEQFF
TRBV15,TRBJ2-7,few,TRBD1,TGTGCCACCAGCAGAAACAGGGGGGTAGGCTACGAGCAGTACTTC,CATSRNRGVGYEQYF
TRBV5-1,TRBJ2-2,-,-,TGCGCCAGCAGCTTGTTCCACACCGGGGAGCTGTTTTTT,CASSLFHTGELFF
TRBV29-1,TRBJ2-5,many,-,TGCAGCGTTGAATTGCAGGGACGGGAGACCCAGTACTTC,CSVELQGRETQYF
TRBV7-9,TRBJ1-6,once,-,TGTGCCAGCAGCTTATATGGGGGGAATTCACCCCTCCACTTT,CASSLYGGNSPLHF